The 9 T cell receptor beta chains in this list originate from one sample, sequenced in a study of vaccination effects on CD4 cells after COVID-19. Using immunoSEQ multiplex PCR, the repertoire was profiled, and TCRdb retains in-frame clones only, with some absent. The sample has tens of thousands of clones, about 80% seen once. Antigen-specific CD4+ T cells were expanded (with viral peptide pools) by the ViraFEST assay ahead of sequencing. The culture ran for approximately 10 days, and then CD4+ T cells were isolated. Participants completed two doses of the BNT162b2 or mRNA-1273 vaccine. Their specific antigens are unknown. The input for sequencing was CD4+ T cells from PBMCs cultured with HCoV-229E spike peptides, taken after COVID-19 vaccination. Receptors originate from a human donor who received a COVID-19 vaccine.

The chain is built from TRBV29-1 and TRBJ2-5, with 11 bases that match TRBD2. V was pared by 7 bases and J by 3 bases, with 7 bases of the junction left unmatched. The CDR3 runs 14 residues. Germline-derived CDR1 and CDR2 are SQVTM and ANQGSEA. The CDR3 DNA sequence: TGCAGCGCCGTAGCGGGGGGGCCCAAAGAGACCCAGTACTTC. Protein sequence: CSAVAGGPKETQYF.

The rearrangement joins TRBV5-1 to TRBJ2-3, with TRBD2 as a possible D gene (6 bases). Germline CDR1 SGHRS, CDR2 YFSETQ. The CDR3 extends over 15 amino acids. The V and J ends lost 5 bases and 0 bases respectively, with 13 bases between them. The CDR3 here is CASRGFGGSTDTQYF. As DNA, the CDR3 is TGCGCCAGCAGAGGTTTTGGGGGGAGCACAGATACGCAGTATTTT.

The chain has TRBV30 and TRBJ2-3; 7 bases line up with TRBD2. The CDR3 runs 14 residues. V lost 0 bases, J lost 8 bases, and 8 bases stayed unmatched. Germline V gene sequence: CDR1 GTSNPN, CDR2 SVGIG (reference sequence). Here the CDR3 DNA reads TGTGCCTGGAGTGTAGCGGGGTTCGGTGGTACGCAGTATTTT. This gives the protein CAWSVAGFGGTQYF.

This chain connects TRBV3-1 (or the pseudogene TRBV3-2) to TRBJ2-3, with 7 bases lining up with TRBD1. Germline trimming cut 5 bases from V and 1 base from J; bases unmatched to any gene: 6. The CDR3 consists of 15 residues. Germline CDR1 is LGHDT and CDR2 is YNNKEL (reference sequence). The CDR3 sequence is CASSGQVLGTDTQYF. The CDR3 bases are TGTGCCAGCAGCGGACAGGTCCTGGGCACAGATACGCAGTATTTT.

The chain uses TRBV11-3 and TRBJ1-1, with D perhaps TRBD1 (6 bases). With 1 base removed from V and 3 bases from J, the gap between germline ends came to 12 bases. This CDR3 is 15 amino acids long. Germline V lookup: CDR1 SGHNT, CDR2 YENEEA. In nucleotides, the CDR3 is TGTGCCAGCAGCTTAGGGGACAATCTGGACACTGAAGCTTTCTTT. As protein: CASSLGDNLDTEAFF.

The gene calls are TRBV4-1 and TRBJ1-5; no firm D call. CDR1 is MGHRA, CDR2 YSYEKL, per germline. V was trimmed by 0 bases and J by 14 bases, leaving 14 bases between them. The CDR3 is 13 amino acids. CDR3 coding DNA: TGCGCCAGCAGCCAAGACCTCGCAGGTTATAAGCATTTT. Encoded protein: CASSQDLAGYKHF.

The chain combines TRBV9 with TRBJ2-4, with D perhaps TRBD1 (6 bases). CDR1 and CDR2 from the germline V gene are SGDLS and YYNGEE. This CDR3 is built from 18 residues. With 3 bases removed from V and 1 base from J, the gap between germline ends came to 20 bases. CDR3 region: CASSAKSWGPGAKNIQYF. CDR3 DNA sequence: TGTGCCAGCAGCGCGAAGTCGTGGGGGCCAGGGGCCAAAAACATTCAGTACTTC.

CDR3 sequence (DNA): TGCGCCAGCAGCTTGGCCCAGATGAACTATGGCTACACCTTC. This codes for CASSLAQMNYGYTF. The V call is TRBV5-1, the J call TRBJ1-2; D call uncertain. The V gene's germline CDR1 is SGHRS and CDR2 YFSETQ. The CDR3 is 14 residues long. V gave up 0 bases and J gave up 2 bases, with 8 bases separating them.

The genes are TRBV28 and TRBJ2-5, with D possibly matching TRBD1 (5 bases). The germline V and J ends were trimmed by 3 bases and 4 bases, with 15 bases remaining between them. This CDR3 has 15 residues. Per germline, CDR1 MDHEN and CDR2 SYDVKM. CDR3: CASSFAGKFAETQYF. CDR3 coding DNA: TGTGCCAGCAGTTTCGCAGGGAAGTTTGCAGAGACCCAGTACTTC.